The subject of this entry is one T cell receptor (beta chain). Its target is unknown. The CDR3 is 15 residues long. The germline gives CDR1 SGHNT, CDR2 YENEEA. Deletions cut 6 bases from V and 0 bases from J, with 12 bases between. It was with 60 Vbeta and 13 Jbeta primers that the PCR ran. Assay used: immunoSEQ multiplex PCR; TCRdb lists only in-frame clones, some missing. The table lists around 100,000 clones, around 80% of them singletons. This entry is derived from a study of cytomegalovirus exposure and HLA in healthy donors. For the study at large: Most genotyped donors, over 70% of about 360, had Caucasian-associated genetic ancestry. Overall study findings and caveats: Segments of the TCR beta V type were, in most cases, productive about 87% or about 30% of the time in an earlier analysis. Researchers catalogued around 150 TCR beta chains as cytomegalovirus-associated.

The TCR comes from a male donor in good health and CMV-seropositive. The chain couples TRBV11-3 to TRBJ1-3, with unresolved D. What was sequenced was PBMCs. DNA of the CDR3: TGTGCCAGCAGTCGGGAGGCGGTCTCTGGAAACACCATATATTTT. Translated, it gives CASSREAVSGNTIYF.